One and the same sample provided the 25 T cell receptor beta chains below, sequenced in a study of blood T cell repertoires in COVID-19 (dated by TCRdb to 2019 to 2021). Library method: the immunoSEQ multiplex PCR assay. TCRdb took over this immuneACCESS table, retaining in-frame rearrangements with V and J assigned. Such tables are incomplete; in checked studies, under half of the missing clones stem from an unresolved V gene, and the remainder is unexplained. The sample data list 55,000 to 80,000 clones, and about 81% of these were observed just once. Around a tenth of the sample is in the top ten clones. Material for sequencing was peripheral blood. The receptors here all came from a human donor in a cohort sampled during active COVID-19.

The chain is built from TRBV28 and TRBJ1-2; 8 bases agree with TRBD1. Germline V CDR1 and CDR2: MDHEN, SYDVKM. After removal of 5 bases from V and 6 bases from J, the junction contained 5 bases not matched to a gene. This CDR3 is 13 amino acids long. CDR3 sequence: CASSPTGGNGYTF. The CDR3, as DNA: TGTGCCAGCAGTCCCACAGGGGGTAATGGCTACACCTTC.

The genes are TRBV11-2 and TRBJ2-1; 8 bases are a match to TRBD1. V shed 6 bases, J shed 8 bases, and the junction held 15 bases outside the gene matches. Germline V lookup: CDR1 SGHAT, CDR2 FQNNGV. The CDR3 covers 16 residues. The CDR3 sequence: CASSPWGAGGWDEQFF. The CDR3 nucleotides are TGTGCCAGCAGTCCTTGGGGGGCAGGGGGCTGGGATGAGCAGTTCTTC.

This clone has more than one count but fewer than ten. V usage is TRBV6-2 or TRBV6-3 and J usage is TRBJ2-6; TRBD2 agrees at 7 bases. The germline V gene has CDR1 MNHEY and CDR2 SVGEGT. Trimming cost V 2 bases and J 2 bases; bases outside gene matches: 3. CDR3 length: 16 amino acids. CDR3 residues: CASSYPGGTGANVLTF. CDR3 bases: TGTGCCAGCAGTTACCCCGGGGGGACTGGGGCCAACGTCCTGACTTTC.

The J gene is TRBJ2-7, the V gene TRBV7-2; 7 nucleotides align to TRBD2. Germline V gene sequence: CDR1 SGHTA, CDR2 FQGNSA. CDR3 length: 15 amino acids. With V trimmed by 5 bases and J by 2 bases, 9 bases remained unmatched. Written as DNA, the CDR3 is TGTGCCAGCAGCCCCTCGGGAGGTCTTGCCTACGAGCAGTACTTC. Its protein is CASSPSGGLAYEQYF.

This clone was counted between two and nine times. The chain joins TRBV5-6 to TRBJ1-2; 12 nucleotides align to TRBD1. The CDR3 covers 14 residues. Germline CDR1 is SGHDT and CDR2 is YYEEEE. The J segment lost 8 bases and the V segment lost 4 bases, leaving 6 bases of the junction unmatched. The CDR3 region is CASSAGQGALGYTF. The CDR3 bases are TGTGCCAGCAGCGCGGGACAGGGGGCTTTGGGCTACACCTTC.

The chain employs TRBV4-1 and TRBJ2-5; a weak D match, TRBD2 (6 bases). V dropped 3 bases and J dropped 5 bases, with 16 bases sitting between them. The CDR3 spans 15 residues. Germline CDR1 and CDR2: MGHRA and YSYEKL. The CDR3 here is CASSQSAGGVETQYF. CDR3 nucleotide sequence: TGCGCCAGCAGCCAGTCAGCGGGCGGGGTGGAGACCCAGTACTTC.

This sequence joins TRBV10-2 and TRBJ1-1; the D gene is possibly TRBD1 (5 bases). There are 14 residues in the CDR3. Trimming pared 3 bases from V and 11 bases from J, leaving 19 bases between. The germline V gene encodes CDR1 WSHSY and CDR2 SAAADI. The CDR3 protein is CASSETGGASVAFF. Here the CDR3 DNA reads TGCGCCAGCAGTGAAACAGGTGGGGCTAGTGTGGCTTTCTTT.

J is TRBJ2-5 and V is TRBV6-6, with 8 bases aligning to TRBD1. Germline CDR1 MNHNY, CDR2 SVGAGI (reference sequence). J was trimmed by 4 bases and V by 2 bases; bases with no gene match: 6. This CDR3 spans 15 amino acids. DNA of the CDR3: TGTGCCAGCAGTTACGGACAGGGCCGGGGAGAGACCCAGTACTTC. As protein: CASSYGQGRGETQYF.

The V call is TRBV3-1 (or the pseudogene TRBV3-2), the J call TRBJ2-1, with 7 bases matching TRBD2. Germline loops: CDR1 LGHDT, CDR2 YNNKEL (reference sequence). The CDR3 is 15 residues long. The V gene end was trimmed by 2 bases and the J gene end by 6 bases; junction bases not matched to a gene: 7. CDR3 sequence reads: CASSQLGGSSNEQFF. DNA for the CDR3: TGTGCCAGCAGCCAACTGGGGGGGTCGAGCAATGAGCAGTTCTTC.

The chain is built from TRBV14 and TRBJ2-1; perhaps TRBD2 as D (6 bases). CDR1 SGHDN and CDR2 FVKESK come from the germline V gene. The CDR3 contains 16 residues. V was shortened by 5 bases and J by 0 bases, with 14 bases between the two germline ends. In nucleotides, the CDR3 is TGTGCCAGCAGCAAGGCGGGATCTGGCTCCTACAATGAGCAGTTCTTC. This sequence encodes CASSKAGSGSYNEQFF.

V and J are TRBV15 and TRBJ2-4, with TRBD2 as a possible D gene (8 bases). The CDR3 extends over 16 amino acids. Deletions cut 1 base from V and 4 bases from J, with 14 bases between. Germline V gene sequence: CDR1 LNHNV, CDR2 YYDKDF (reference sequence). The CDR3 region is CATSRAGGTAKNIQYF. The CDR3 DNA reads TGTGCCACCAGCAGAGCGGGGGGGACAGCGAAAAACATTCAGTACTTC.

The chain's CDR3 is CASSEGEIQPQHF. The CDR3 bases are TGTGCCAGCAGTGAAGGGGAGATTCAGCCCCAGCATTTT. The rearrangement links TRBV6-1 to TRBJ1-5, with no clear D. Germline loops: CDR1 MNHNS, CDR2 SASEGT. The CDR3 runs 13 residues. Trimming cost V 1 base and J 6 bases, with 7 bases left between them.

The V call is TRBV15, the J call TRBJ1-5; D remains unclear. V shed 0 bases and J shed 7 bases, with 13 bases lying between them. The CDR3 is 15 amino acids. Per germline, CDR1 LNHNV and CDR2 YYDKDF (reference sequence). CDR3 nucleotide sequence: TGTGCCACCAGCAGAGATTTGGGAGGGCTCCAGCCCCAGCATTTT. Translated, it gives CATSRDLGGLQPQHF.

The chain uses TRBV7-9 and TRBJ2-1, with 7 bases fitting TRBD2. Germline CDR1 SEHNR, CDR2 FQNEAQ (reference sequence). CDR3 length: 12 amino acids. Unmatched junction bases numbered 13, after V lost 8 bases and J lost 15 bases. As DNA, the CDR3 is TGTGCCAGCTCTCTTACCGGGACTACTTGGTTCTTC. Translating it yields CASSLTGTTWFF.

The chain uses TRBV2 and TRBJ2-1, with 8 nucleotides matching TRBD2. Trimming took 6 bases from V and 5 from J; bases not matched to a gene: 9. CDR3 length: 15 amino acids. Germline loops: CDR1 SNHLY, CDR2 FYNNEI. CDR3 loop: CASRQGLGGHNEQFF. CDR3 sequence (DNA): TGTGCCAGCAGGCAGGGACTAGGAGGCCACAATGAGCAGTTCTTC.

V and J are TRBV7-9 and TRBJ1-5; 7 bases match TRBD1. The CDR3 is made up of 12 amino acids. Germline CDR1 reads SEHNR; CDR2 reads FQNEAQ (reference sequence). The V segment lost 5 bases and the J segment 10 bases; nucleotides outside the gene matches: 5. CDR3 in DNA: TGTGCCAGCAGCCTCGACAGGGAACCCCAGCATTTT. Its protein is CASSLDREPQHF.

The rearrangement uses TRBV6-1 and TRBJ1-2, with D possibly being TRBD1 (5 bases). The length of the CDR3 is 13 residues. V gave up 3 bases and J gave up 6 bases, with 11 bases separating them. In germline, CDR1 is MNHNS, CDR2 SASEGT. The CDR3 protein is CASSDPGRDGYTF. CDR3 sequence (DNA): TGTGCCAGCAGTGATCCAGGCAGGGATGGCTACACCTTC.

This clone was picked up a small number of times. This chain connects TRBV9 to TRBJ1-2; no firm D call. CDR1 SGDLS and CDR2 YYNGEE come from the germline V gene. The CDR3 spans 15 residues. V was cut by 4 bases and J by 4 bases, with 17 bases left in between. Written as DNA, the CDR3 is TGTGCCAGCAGCCCCCGAGCAGGCAGCCTCTATGGCTACACCTTC. It encodes CASSPRAGSLYGYTF.

V is TRBV4-2 and J is TRBJ2-3; possible D gene TRBD2, 6 bases. Looked up from germline, CDR1 is LGHNA and CDR2 is YNFKEQ. This CDR3 is built from 16 residues. Trimming stripped 0 bases from V and 5 bases from J, with 15 bases between. The CDR3 DNA sequence: TGTGCCAGCAGCCAAGATGGCCCGGGAGCGGGAGATACGCAGTATTTT. Amino acids: CASSQDGPGAGDTQYF.

The CDR3 DNA sequence: TGTGCCAGCAGCAAAGGGGCTATTAGGAGCGGGAGTGGAGGGTGCGATGAGCAGTTCTTC. Amino acids: CASSKGAIRSGSGGCDEQFF. The chain has TRBV21-1 and TRBJ2-1; whether TRBD2, the table's D call, matches the DNA was not checked. TRBV21-1 is an annotated pseudogene. There are 20 residues in the CDR3.

The rearrangement uses TRBV28 and TRBJ1-2, with D uncertain. Trimming took 2 bases from V and 7 from J, leaving 14 bases between them. The CDR3 totals 14 residues. CDR1 and CDR2 from the germline V gene are MDHEN and SYDVKM. CDR3 sequence (DNA): TGTGCCAGCAGTTTAGTGGGTCTCGCGGCTGGCTACACCTTC. Protein product: CASSLVGLAAGYTF.

The V and J genes are TRBV5-1 and TRBJ1-2; D is perhaps TRBD1 (6 bases). Germline-derived CDR1 and CDR2 are SGHRS and YFSETQ. Between the trimmed V and J ends, which lost 4 bases and 4 bases, there was a span of 8 bases. This CDR3 has 12 residues. The DNA for the CDR3 is TGCGCCAGCAGCGGGGACACCTATGGCTACACCTTC. It encodes CASSGDTYGYTF. The full variable domain, completed using reference TRBV5-1 and TRBJ1-2, is KAGVTQTPRYLIKTRGQQVTLSCSPISGHRSVSWYQQTPGQGLQFLFEYFSETQRNKGNFPGRFSGRQFSNSRSEMNVSTLELGDSALYLCASSGDTYGYTFGSGTRLTVV.

The chain joins TRBV27 to TRBJ2-5; unclear D gene. The CDR3 has 12 residues. Trimming took off 8 bases at V and 1 base at J, with 8 bases between the two ends. Germline V gene lookup returns CDR1 MNHEY and CDR2 SMNVEV (reference sequence). For the CDR3, the DNA is TGTGCCAGCGGTAGATTCCAAGAGACCCAGTACTTC. Its translation is CASGRFQETQYF.

This clone showed up just once. Other DNA sequences in the same sample also yield this CDR3. The chain links TRBV28 to TRBJ1-1, with 7 bases identical to TRBD1. CDR3 length equals 15 residues. Germline V gene lookup returns CDR1 MDHEN and CDR2 SYDVKM. V lost 0 bases and J lost 2; bases outside the gene matches: 3. CDR3 loop: CASSLWTGLNTEAFF. CDR3 coding DNA: TGTGCCAGCAGTTTATGGACAGGGCTTAACACTGAAGCTTTCTTT.

The chain has TRBV9 and TRBJ2-1; 7 bases are shared with TRBD2. V lost 1 base to trimming and J lost 7 bases; unmatched junction nucleotides: 5. The CDR3 has 14 residues. The germline V gene encodes CDR1 SGDLS and CDR2 YYNGEE. This CDR3 is CASSVTASGNEQFF. The CDR3 coding sequence is TGTGCCAGCAGCGTAACTGCTAGCGGTAATGAGCAGTTCTTC. Looking up the rest from reference TRBV9 and TRBJ2-1 gives the full variable domain: DSGVTQTPKHLITATGQRVTLRCSPRSGDLSVYWYQQSLDQGLQFLIQYYNGEERAKGNILERFSAQQFPDLHSELNLSSLELGDSALYFCASSVTASGNEQFFGPGTRLTVL.